These T cell receptor beta chains were read from a single sample in a study of a mutant IDH1 vaccine in newly diagnosed glioma. Their cognate antigens are unknown. Some clones are missing from TCRdb's copy, which holds only in-frame ones; the method was immunoSEQ multiplex PCR. The repertoire holds approximately 39,000 clones, more than 80% seen once, with approximately 5.1% in the top ten. Sequenced here: PBMCs, sampled from a glioma patient whose treatment included an IDH1 peptide vaccine. The receptors derive from a middle-aged man with glioma. CDR3s include the opening cysteine and the closing phenylalanine or tryptophan. D genes are given only for firm matches. A clone size is listed for some rows: how often the clone was seen (once, few, many), or a class if it is expanded.

size	V	D	J	CDR3	DNA
once	TRBV6-1	.	TRBJ1-4	CASSGRGTTVYNEKLFF	TGTGCCAGCAGTGGACGCGGGACAACTGTTTATAATGAAAAACTGTTTTTT
.	TRBV23-1	.	TRBJ2-7	CASSQSCSGDYYEQYF	TGCGCCAGCAGTCAATCTTGTAGCGGCGACTACTACGAGCAGTACTTC
.	TRBV25-1	.	TRBJ1-6	CASSVTGSYNSPLHF	TGTGCCAGCAGTGTGACAGGATCCTATAATTCACCCCTCCACTTT
.	TRBV4-2	.	TRBJ2-2	CASSQRSGPGGELFF	TGTGCCAGCAGCCAACGGAGTGGACCCGGCGGGGAGCTGTTTTTT
few	TRBV9	TRBD2	TRBJ2-1	CASSVGPAGLILSSYNEQFF	TGTGCCAGCAGCGTAGGTCCAGCGGGGCTAATACTTAGCTCCTACAATGAGCAGTTCTTC
.	TRBV28	TRBD1	TRBJ2-7	CASTLSRDRAYEQYF	TGTGCCAGCACCCTATCCCGGGACAGGGCCTACGAGCAGTACTTC
.	TRBV7-6	TRBD1	TRBJ1-1	CASSLAGTGANTEAFF	TGTGCCAGCAGCTTAGCCGGGACAGGAGCGAACACTGAAGCTTTCTTT
.	TRBV6-6	.	TRBJ2-7	CAIGGLHYEQYF	TGTGCCATCGGGGGACTGCACTACGAGCAGTACTTC
.	TRBV19	.	TRBJ2-5	CASSIGQAGQQETQYF	TGTGCCAGTAGTATAGGGCAAGCGGGACAACAAGAGACCCAGTACTTC
.	TRBV4-1	TRBD2	TRBJ2-2	CASSLLSGGAITGELFF	TGCGCCAGCAGCCTCTTAAGCGGGGGGGCCATCACCGGGGAGCTGTTTTTT
.	TRBV9	TRBD1	TRBJ1-1	CASSVGPGTGNTEAFF	TGTGCCAGCAGCGTAGGACCTGGGACAGGGAACACTGAAGCTTTCTTT
.	TRBV7-8	.	TRBJ1-5	CASSLGAYQPQHF	TGTGCCAGCAGCTTAGGGGCCTACCAGCCCCAGCATTTT
once	TRBV7-8	TRBD2	TRBJ2-1	CASSLELAGLDEQFF	TGTGCCAGCAGCTTAGAACTAGCGGGGCTGGATGAGCAGTTCTTC
few	TRBV7-9	.	TRBJ1-1	CASSLGGTAEAFF	TGTGCCAGCAGCTTAGGGGGGACGGCTGAAGCTTTCTTT
.	TRBV15	.	TRBJ1-3	CATSRGDRSGNTIYF	TGTGCCACCAGCAGAGGAGACCGCTCTGGAAACACCATATATTTT
.	TRBV5-1	.	TRBJ1-3	CASSPLDGNTIYF	TGCGCCAGCAGCCCCCTCGACGGAAACACCATATATTTT
.	TRBV15	TRBD1	TRBJ2-7	CATSSGTGRYEQYF	TGTGCCACCAGCTCTGGGACAGGGCGCTACGAGCAGTACTTC
.	TRBV7-9	.	TRBJ2-1	CASIASGGVYNEQFF	TGTGCCAGCATCGCTTCGGGGGGCGTTTACAATGAGCAGTTCTTC
once	TRBV5-3	TRBD1	TRBJ2-7	CARSLRNRTGGIHEQYF	TGTGCCAGAAGCTTGAGAAACAGGACAGGGGGCATCCACGAGCAGTACTTC
.	TRBV7-6	.	TRBJ1-4	CASSLNRATNEKLFF	TGTGCCAGCAGCTTAAACAGGGCAACTAATGAAAAACTGTTTTTT
.	TRBV7-2	TRBD2	TRBJ2-2	CASSLVGTSGWRVTGELFF	TGTGCCAGCAGCTTAGTGGGGACTAGCGGGTGGCGGGTCACCGGGGAGCTGTTTTTT
.	TRBV9	TRBD1	TRBJ2-2	CASSANTGVGTGELFF	TGTGCCAGCAGCGCCAACACAGGGGTTGGGACCGGGGAGCTGTTTTTT
.	TRBV5-1	.	TRBJ2-7	CASSLGLDYEQYF	TGCGCCAGCAGCTTGGGACTCGACTACGAGCAGTACTTC
.	TRBV5-1	TRBD1	TRBJ2-5	CASSLGTGDEKTQYF	TGCGCCAGCAGCTTGGGGACAGGGGACGAGAAGACCCAGTACTTC
.	TRBV5-1	.	TRBJ2-5	CASSLRTLETQYF	TGCGCCAGCAGCTTGAGGACTCTAGAGACCCAGTACTTC
.	TRBV28	TRBD2	TRBJ2-3	CASSLPGLAGGSTDTQYF	TGTGCCAGCAGTTTACCGGGACTAGCGGGAGGAAGCACAGATACGCAGTATTTT
once	TRBV19	.	TRBJ2-7	CASSRVAGPLGEQYF	TGTGCCAGTAGCAGAGTTGCTGGACCCTTAGGCGAGCAGTACTTC
.	TRBV29-1	.	TRBJ2-7	CSVEGTTSSYEQYF	TGCAGCGTTGAGGGGACGACCTCCTCCTACGAGCAGTACTTC
.	TRBV19	.	TRBJ1-1	CASSTTVNTEAFF	TGTGCCAGTAGTACGACAGTTAACACTGAAGCTTTCTTT
.	TRBV5-1	.	TRBJ2-3	CASSFSQGTDTQYF	TGCGCCAGCAGCTTTTCCCAGGGCACAGATACGCAGTATTTT
few	TRBV11-2	.	TRBJ1-1	CASSPWGAEAFF	TGTGCCAGCAGCCCGTGGGGGGCGGAAGCTTTCTTT
.	TRBV7-2	.	TRBJ1-3	CASSLQGSGNTIYF	TGTGCCAGCAGCTTACAGGGCTCTGGAAACACCATATATTTT
.	TRBV6-5	TRBD1	TRBJ1-5	CASSDRGGRKPQHF	TGTGCCAGCAGCGACAGGGGTGGAAGGAAGCCCCAGCATTTT
.	TRBV4-2	.	TRBJ1-2	CASSQGLNSNYGYTF	TGTGCCAGCAGCCAGGGCCTTAACTCTAACTATGGCTACACCTTC
.	TRBV5-6	.	TRBJ2-1	CASSFPRAGQPFNEQFF	TGTGCCAGCAGCTTCCCAAGAGCGGGACAACCATTCAATGAGCAGTTCTTC
.	TRBV4-2	TRBD1	TRBJ2-7	CASSQAGQGAGEQYF	TGTGCCAGCAGCCAGGCTGGACAGGGGGCCGGAGAGCAGTACTTC
.	TRBV7-2	TRBD1	TRBJ1-2	CASRISGGANYGYTF	TGTGCCAGCAGGATTTCAGGGGGCGCAAACTATGGCTACACCTTC
.	TRBV19	.	TRBJ1-5	CASSFVGQPQHF	TGTGCCAGTAGTTTTGTCGGGCAGCCCCAGCATTTT
few	TRBV19	TRBD1	TRBJ1-5	CASSKWGQNSNQPQHF	TGTGCCAGTAGCAAATGGGGACAGAATAGCAATCAGCCCCAGCATTTT
few	TRBV18	.	TRBJ1-6	CASSPPGSSYNSPLHF	TGTGCCAGCTCACCACCAGGGAGCTCCTATAATTCACCCCTCCACTTT
.	TRBV27	.	TRBJ2-1	CASSLSARNEQFF	TGTGCCAGCAGTTTATCCGCCCGGAATGAGCAGTTCTTC
.	TRBV27	.	TRBJ2-3	CASSPLLGSTDTQYF	TGTGCCAGCAGTCCGCTGTTGGGGTCCACAGATACGCAGTATTTT
.	TRBV18	.	TRBJ2-6	CASSPLLTGANVLTF	TGTGCCAGCTCCCCTCTTCTGACTGGGGCCAACGTCCTGACTTTC
.	TRBV7-2	.	TRBJ2-7	CASSPSPVEQYF	TGTGCCAGCAGCCCCAGCCCTGTCGAGCAGTACTTC
once	TRBV29-1	TRBD1	TRBJ2-1	CSAGDRGIPNEQFF	TGCAGCGCGGGGGACAGGGGGATCCCCAATGAGCAGTTCTTC
.	TRBV10-3	TRBD2	TRBJ2-1	CAISGRTSGSRNEQFF	TGTGCCATCAGTGGTAGGACTAGCGGGAGTCGAAATGAGCAGTTCTTC
.	TRBV27	.	TRBJ2-7	CASSLSGLDEQYF	TGTGCCAGCAGTTTATCTGGTTTGGACGAGCAGTACTTC